This T cell receptor (beta chain) was captured by sequencing in a study of beta chain features in type 1 diabetes. On this clone: Antigen: not known.

The study, taken as a whole, reports: In type 1 diabetes patients, VDJ junctions had fewer insertions; deletions at these junctions were more frequent.

The CDR3 totals 14 residues. Germline CDR1 and CDR2: ENHRY and SYGVKD. The ends lost 4 bases at V and 4 bases at J; junction bases unmatched: 6. Sequenced material consisted of expressed TCRB transcripts (all of the isolated RNA was reverse transcribed). Libraries were prepared by immunoSEQ multiplex PCR; TCRdb keeps only in-frame clonotypes and omits some of them. The table lists roughly 45,000 clones, 50% of them singletons, with roughly 0.27% in the top ten. The authors sorted CD4+ naive, central memory, regulatory and stem cell-like memory cells via CD45RO/CCR7/CD25/CD127/CD95/CD27. The TCR comes from a woman aged 30 to 39 in good health. What was sequenced was stem cell memory CD4+ T cells from blood. The V gene is TRBV10-3, the J gene TRBJ2-7, with TRBD1 matching over 8 bases. The CDR3 loop is CAISGGQGAYEQYF. DNA for the CDR3: TGTGCCATCAGTGGTGGCCAGGGGGCTTACGAGCAGTACTTC.